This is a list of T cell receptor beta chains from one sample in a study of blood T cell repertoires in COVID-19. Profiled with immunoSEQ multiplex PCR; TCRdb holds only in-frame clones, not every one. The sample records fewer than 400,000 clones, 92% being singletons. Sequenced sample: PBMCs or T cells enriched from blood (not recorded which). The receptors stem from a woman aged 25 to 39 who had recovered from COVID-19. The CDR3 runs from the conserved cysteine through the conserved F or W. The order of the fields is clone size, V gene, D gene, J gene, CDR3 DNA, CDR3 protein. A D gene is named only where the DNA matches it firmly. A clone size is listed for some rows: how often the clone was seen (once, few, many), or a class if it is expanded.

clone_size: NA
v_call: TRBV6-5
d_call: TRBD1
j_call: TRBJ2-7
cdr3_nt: TGTGCCAGCAGTTACCTACCTGGGACAGTTTACGAGCAGTACTTC
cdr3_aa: CASSYLPGTVYEQYF

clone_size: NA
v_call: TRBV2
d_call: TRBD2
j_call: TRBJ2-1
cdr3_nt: TGTGCCAGCAGCGCTGGACTAGCGGGGGCACATGAGCAGTTCTTC
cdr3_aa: CASSAGLAGAHEQFF

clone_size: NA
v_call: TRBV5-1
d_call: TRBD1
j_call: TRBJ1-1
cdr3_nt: TGCGCCAGCAGCTATCAGGGGGCGGGTGAAGCTTTCTTT
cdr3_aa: CASSYQGAGEAFF

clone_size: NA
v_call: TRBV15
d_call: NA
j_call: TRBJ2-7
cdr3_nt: TGTGCCACCAGCACCCGGGACAACATATACGAGCAGTACTTC
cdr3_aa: CATSTRDNIYEQYF

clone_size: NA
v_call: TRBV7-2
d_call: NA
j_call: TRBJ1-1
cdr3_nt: TGTGCCAGCAGTCAACTCCGGAGGGACACTGAAGCTTTCTTT
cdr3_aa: CASSQLRRDTEAFF

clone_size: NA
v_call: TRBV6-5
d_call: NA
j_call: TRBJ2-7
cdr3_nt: TGTGCCAGCAGTCCCCGCGGAGGAACCTACGAGCAGTACTTC
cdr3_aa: CASSPRGGTYEQYF

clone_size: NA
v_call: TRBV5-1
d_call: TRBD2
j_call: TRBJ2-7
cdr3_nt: TGCGCCAGCAGCTTTGGGGCGGGAGGGTTGACCTACGAGCAGTACTTC
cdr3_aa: CASSFGAGGLTYEQYF

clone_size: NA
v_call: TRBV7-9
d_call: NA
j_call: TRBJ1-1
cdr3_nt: TGTGCCAGCAGCTTAGAGCCTGGGCTGGGGAACACTGAAGCTTTCTTT
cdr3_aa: CASSLEPGLGNTEAFF

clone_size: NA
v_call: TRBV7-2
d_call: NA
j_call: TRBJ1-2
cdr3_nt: TGTGCCAGCAGCGCCAGGGGCACCTATGGCTACACCTTC
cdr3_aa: CASSARGTYGYTF

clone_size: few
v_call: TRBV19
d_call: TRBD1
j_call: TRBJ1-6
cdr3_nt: TGTGCCAGTAGTTCTCACGGGGGACAGGATAATTCACCCCTCCACTTT
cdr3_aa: CASSSHGGQDNSPLHF

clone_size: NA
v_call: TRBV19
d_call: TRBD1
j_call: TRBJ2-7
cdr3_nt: TGTGCCAGTAGTATCGGACAGGGGGCGACCTACGAGCAGTACTTC
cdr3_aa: CASSIGQGATYEQYF

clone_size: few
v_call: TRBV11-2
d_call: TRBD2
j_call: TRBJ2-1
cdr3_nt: TGTGCCAGCAGCTCTAGCGGAGACTACAATGAGCAGTTCTTC
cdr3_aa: CASSSSGDYNEQFF

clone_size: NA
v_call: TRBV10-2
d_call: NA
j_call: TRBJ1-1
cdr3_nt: TGCGCCAGCAGTGATATTTCTACGAGGCCTGAAGCTTTCTTT
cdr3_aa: CASSDISTRPEAFF

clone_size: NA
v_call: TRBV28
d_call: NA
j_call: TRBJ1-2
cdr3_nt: TGTGCCAGCAGTTTAGGTTCGACAAGGGAGGGGTATGGCTACACCTTC
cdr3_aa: CASSLGSTREGYGYTF

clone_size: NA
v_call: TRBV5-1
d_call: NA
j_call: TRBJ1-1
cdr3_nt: TGCGCCAGCAGCTTGGGGCCGCTTGCCTCTGAAGCTTTCTTT
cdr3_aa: CASSLGPLASEAFF

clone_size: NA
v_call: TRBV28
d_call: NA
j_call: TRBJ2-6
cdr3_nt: TGTGCCAGCAGTTTGGGGCAAGTAGGGGCCAACGTCCTGACTTTC
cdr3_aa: CASSLGQVGANVLTF

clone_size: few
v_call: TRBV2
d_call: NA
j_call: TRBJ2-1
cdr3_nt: TGTGCCAGCACTCGGGTGAGGGACAATGAGCAGTTCTTC
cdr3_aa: CASTRVRDNEQFF

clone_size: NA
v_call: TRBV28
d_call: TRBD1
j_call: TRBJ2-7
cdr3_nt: TGTGCCAGCAGGGGGACAGGGAGAGCCTACGAGCAGTACTTC
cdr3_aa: CASRGTGRAYEQYF

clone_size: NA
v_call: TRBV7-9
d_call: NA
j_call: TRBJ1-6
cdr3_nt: TGTGCCAGCAGCTTAGCGGGAGCAGATAATTCACCCCTCCACTTT
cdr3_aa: CASSLAGADNSPLHF

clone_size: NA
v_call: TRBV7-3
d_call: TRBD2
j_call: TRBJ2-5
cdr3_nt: TGTGCCAGCAGCTCCGGCCGGACTAGCGGGGGAGAGACCCAGTACTTC
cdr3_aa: CASSSGRTSGGETQYF

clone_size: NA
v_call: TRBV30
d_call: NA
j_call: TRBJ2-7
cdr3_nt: TGTGCCCGGAGCCCGAGCATGACCTACGAGCAGTACTTC
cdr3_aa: CARSPSMTYEQYF

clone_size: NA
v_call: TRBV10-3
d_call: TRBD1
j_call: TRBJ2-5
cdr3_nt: TGTGCCAGCCTACCCGGACAGGGCGTGGAGACCCAGTACTTC
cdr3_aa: CASLPGQGVETQYF

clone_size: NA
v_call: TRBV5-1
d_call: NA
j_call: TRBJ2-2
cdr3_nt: TGCGCCAGCAGCTTGGGAGGGTTGGCCGGGGAGCTGTTTTTT
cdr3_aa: CASSLGGLAGELFF

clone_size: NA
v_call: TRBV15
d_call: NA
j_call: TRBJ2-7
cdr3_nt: TGTGCCACCAGCCCTACAAGGAGAACCTCCTACGAGCAGTACTTC
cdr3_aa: CATSPTRRTSYEQYF

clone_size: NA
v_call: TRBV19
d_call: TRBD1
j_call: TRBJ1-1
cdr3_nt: TGTGCCAGTCTACGGACAGGAATTGGGACTGAAGCTTTCTTT
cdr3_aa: CASLRTGIGTEAFF